The clone carrying this TCR beta chain showed up just a few times. Antigen specificity is unknown. This sample stems from a study of cytomegalovirus exposure and HLA in healthy donors. General study findings and limits: Researchers reportedly found TCR beta sequences accurately predicted most subjects' HLA-A and HLA-B alleles. Most of the CMV-associated TCR beta chains (in a later analysis) appeared to be HLA-restricted.

CDR3 length equals 12 residues. CDR1 and CDR2 from the germline V gene are GTSNPN and SVGIG (reference sequence). Trimming pared 5 bases from V and 1 base from J, leaving 5 bases between. Each donor was nominally healthy when sampled (though unrecorded immune exposures were likely). The PCR had 60 Vbeta and 13 Jbeta primers. Sequencing used immunoSEQ multiplex PCR; TCRdb keeps in-frame clones, though not all of them. The sample includes 150,000 to 200,000 clones, 75% to 85% of them seen just once. Sequencing input: PBMCs. The TCR sequence derives from a woman aged 18 to 35 in good health and CMV-seropositive. The chain combines TRBV30 with TRBJ2-2; TRBD1 is a possible D gene (5 bases). CDR3 amino acids: CAWGQNTGELFF. The CDR3 nucleotides are TGTGCCTGGGGACAGAACACCGGGGAGCTGTTTTTT.